These 16 T cell receptor beta chains share one sample of origin, sequenced in a study of cytomegalovirus exposure and HLA in healthy donors. 60 Vbeta and 13 Jbeta primers were used in PCR. Sequencing used immunoSEQ multiplex PCR; TCRdb keeps in-frame clones, though not all of them. This sample's table reports some 80,000 clones. What was sequenced was PBMCs. These receptors were collected from a woman aged 25 to 39 in good health and CMV-seronegative.

This chain connects TRBV4-1 to TRBJ2-3; 8 positions match TRBD1. After removal of 1 base from V and 5 bases from J, the junction contained 2 bases not matched to a gene. Germline V gene sequence: CDR1 MGHRA, CDR2 YSYEKL. The CDR3 is 14 residues long. The CDR3 loop reads CASSQGDRGDTQYF. The CDR3 region has the DNA TGCGCCAGCAGCCAAGGAGACAGGGGAGATACGCAGTATTTT.

V is TRBV5-6 and J is TRBJ2-3; possibly TRBD2 for D (6 bases). V was trimmed by 3 bases and J by 2 bases, leaving 19 bases between them. Per the germline V gene, CDR1 is SGHDT and CDR2 is YYEEEE. This CDR3 comprises 17 residues. As DNA, the CDR3 is TGTGCCAGCAGCTCCACCGGGGCGGGGCCTAACACAGATACGCAGTATTTT. The encoded protein is CASSSTGAGPNTDTQYF.

V usage is TRBV2 and J usage is TRBJ1-5, with D possibly TRBD1 on 5 matching bases. The CDR3 is 14 amino acids. The V end was cut by 3 bases, the J end by 0 bases, with 6 bases between. Germline V gene data show CDR1 as SNHLY and CDR2 as FYNNEI. CDR3: CASSDRVSNQPQHF. The CDR3 DNA sequence: TGTGCCAGCAGTGACAGGGTTAGCAATCAGCCCCAGCATTTT. The full variable domain, its missing parts supplied by reference TRBV2 and TRBJ1-5, is EPEVTQTPSHQVTQMGQEVILRCVPISNHLYFYWYRQILGQKVEFLVSFYNNEISEKSEIFDDQFSVERPDGSNFTLKIRSTKLEDSAMYFCASSDRVSNQPQHFGDGTRLSIL.

The chain has TRBV7-9 and TRBJ2-2; D perhaps matches TRBD1 (6 bases). The CDR3 is 15 amino acids. Germline V gene sequence: CDR1 SEHNR, CDR2 FQNEAQ (reference sequence). V was clipped by 2 bases and J by 0 bases, with 7 bases between them. CDR3 region: CASSLQGPNTGELFF. In nucleotides, the CDR3 is TGTGCCAGCAGCTTACAGGGGCCGAACACCGGGGAGCTGTTTTTT.

The rearrangement joins TRBV4-1 to TRBJ1-4, with D maybe TRBD1 (5 bases). Germline CDR1 is MGHRA and CDR2 is YSYEKL. CDR3 size: 15 residues. Between the trimmed V and J ends, which lost 5 bases and 8 bases, there was a span of 18 bases. The CDR3 region has the DNA TGCGCCAGCAGCTCTCAGGGTTCGGAGGGGGAAAAACTGTTTTTT. It codes for CASSSQGSEGEKLFF.

The V gene is TRBV18, the J gene TRBJ1-2; D gene uncertain. Trimming pared 4 bases from V and 4 bases from J, leaving 10 bases between. The CDR3 spans 13 residues. Per the germline V gene, CDR1 is KGHSH and CDR2 is LQKENI. The CDR3 reads CASSLESSYGYTF. The DNA of the CDR3 is TGTGCCAGCTCACTTGAGAGTAGCTATGGCTACACCTTC.

The chain uses TRBV19 and TRBJ1-1; D might be TRBD1 (5 bases). This CDR3 is 14 amino acids long. In germline, CDR1 is LNHDA, CDR2 SQIVND (reference sequence). V gave up 3 bases and J gave up 5 bases, with 13 bases separating them. The CDR3 region is CASSIGGARTEAFF. The CDR3 nucleotides read TGTGCCAGTAGTATTGGTGGGGCGAGGACTGAAGCTTTCTTT.

About this clone itself: One end of the junction is discordant with germline, which a read error may explain. The chain links TRBV30 to TRBJ1-3; the D is unclear. The CDR3 covers 14 residues. The germline gives CDR1 GTSNPN, CDR2 SVGIG (reference sequence). The CDR3 region is CAWSGLTSGNNIYF. CDR3 bases: TGTGCCTGGAGTGGACTGACCTCTGGAAACAACATATATTTT.

CDR3 nucleotide sequence: TGTGCCAGCAGCCCGGCGGCTTCGTACCAAGAGACCCAGTACTTC. Translated, it gives CASSPAASYQETQYF. The chain links TRBV2 to TRBJ2-5; D not resolved. The germline V gene has CDR1 SNHLY and CDR2 FYNNEI. This CDR3 contains 15 residues. V gave up 6 bases and J gave up 0 bases, with 14 bases separating them.

This chain uses TRBV2 with TRBJ1-1; 8 nucleotides align to TRBD1. The CDR3 is 18 residues long. CDR1 is SNHLY and CDR2 is FYNNEI in the germline V gene. J gave up 0 bases and V 2 bases, and 11 bases lay outside the gene matches. CDR3 sequence: CASSETRQGPIMNTEAFF. CDR3 coding DNA: TGTGCCAGCAGTGAAACTAGACAGGGGCCGATTATGAACACTGAAGCTTTCTTT.

Remarks on this clone: Other DNA sequences in the same sample also yield this CDR3. The chain recombines TRBV5-1 with TRBJ1-1; D might be TRBD1 (6 bases). Trimming took 2 bases from V and 2 from J, leaving 10 bases between them. This CDR3 comprises 14 residues. CDR1 SGHRS and CDR2 YFSETQ come from the germline V gene. CDR3 DNA: TGCGCCAGCAGCTTAAGGGGGAAAAACACTGAAGCTTTCTTT. It translates to CASSLRGKNTEAFF.

The chain carries TRBV5-4 and TRBJ2-7; a possible D gene is TRBD2 (6 bases). There are 14 residues in the CDR3. Trimming pared 4 bases from V and 6 bases from J, leaving 17 bases between. Germline V CDR1 and CDR2: SGHNT, YYREEE (reference sequence). The CDR3 sequence is CASSPIAGSGEQYF. DNA for the CDR3: TGTGCCAGCAGCCCTATTGCGGGGAGCGGCGAGCAGTACTTC.

The chain uses TRBV7-9 and TRBJ1-2; 7 bases align to TRBD1. The CDR3 has 15 amino acids. Germline values: CDR1 SEHNR, CDR2 FQNEAQ (reference sequence). After removal of 3 bases from V and 4 bases from J, the junction contained 8 bases not matched to a gene. The CDR3 DNA is TGTGCCAGCAGCTTGGCCGGGGCAGGGGGCTATGGCTACACCTTC. The encoded protein is CASSLAGAGGYGYTF.

This sequence joins TRBV2 and TRBJ1-2; TRBD1 agrees at 7 bases. The ends lost 4 bases at V and 8 bases at J; junction bases unmatched: 10. This CDR3 spans 14 amino acids. Per germline, CDR1 SNHLY and CDR2 FYNNEI. The CDR3 nucleotides are TGTGCCAGCAGTGGCTTAGGGGGCTTAGGAGGCTACACCTTC. It codes for CASSGLGGLGGYTF.

The gene calls are TRBV5-5 and TRBJ2-5, with D possibly TRBD2 on 5 matching bases. The V end was cut by 4 bases, the J end by 3 bases, with 13 bases between. CDR3 length equals 14 residues. Germline CDR1 and CDR2: SGHKS and YYEKEE (reference sequence). CDR3 nucleotide sequence: TGTGCCAGCAGCAAAGGATCCGGGGAAGAGACCCAGTACTTC. Translation gives CASSKGSGEETQYF.

V gene TRBV6-5 combines with J gene TRBJ1-1; 7 positions match TRBD1. The V gene end was trimmed by 0 bases and the J gene end by 5 bases; junction bases not matched to a gene: 3. This CDR3 comprises 14 residues. Germline loops: CDR1 MNHEY, CDR2 SVGAGI. The CDR3 sequence is CASSYSRGQTEAFF. CDR3 coding DNA: TGTGCCAGCAGTTACTCAAGGGGGCAGACTGAAGCTTTCTTT.